These T cell receptor beta chains were read from a single sample in a study of T cells in Graves' hyperthyroidism and ophthalmopathy. Each CDR3 protein gets one entry after TCRdb re-called the multiplex PCR reads with MiXCR. The sample holds approximately 320,000 distinct CDR3 sequences, 16% seen once. Sample: blood. The source is a man aged 30 to 39 with Graves' hyperthyroidism. CDR3s include the opening cysteine and the closing phenylalanine or tryptophan. A D gene is named only where the DNA matches it firmly. A clone size is listed for some rows: how often the clone was seen (once, few, many), or a class if it is expanded.

once	TRBV28	TRBD1	TRBJ2-7	CASSPTTGASYEQYF	TGTGCCAGCAGTCCGACGACAGGGGCCTCCTACGAGCAGTACTTC
.	TRBV20-1	TRBD1	TRBJ1-5	CSAPTGQGAFFQPQHF	TGCAGTGCTCCTACAGGGCAGGGGGCGTTCTTTCAGCCCCAGCATTTT
few	TRBV20-1	.	TRBJ2-1	CSARDLRLNYNEQFF	TGCAGTGCTAGAGATCTTAGGCTAAACTACAATGAGCAGTTCTTC
many	TRBV12-3/TRBV12-4	TRBD1	TRBJ2-7	CASSTRDRMHEQYF	TGTGCCAGCAGTACCCGGGACAGGATGCACGAGCAGTACTTC
.	TRBV29-1	.	TRBJ2-3	CSVETTGTDTQYF	TGCAGCGTTGAGACGACTGGCACAGATACGCAGTATTTT
.	TRBV12-3/TRBV12-4	TRBD1	TRBJ2-2	CASKRGQGSRGELFF	TGTGCCAGCAAGAGGGGACAGGGTTCTCGCGGGGAGCTGTTTTTT
few	TRBV30	.	TRBJ1-2	CAWSAWTPGGYGYTF	TGTGCCTGGAGTGCCTGGACTCCGGGGGGCTATGGCTACACCTTC
few	TRBV12-3/TRBV12-4	TRBD1	TRBJ2-5	CASTPTGRETQYF	TGTGCCAGCACCCCGACAGGGCGAGAGACCCAGTACTTC
many	TRBV10-3	.	TRBJ1-1	CAISELGPQNTEAFF	TGTGCCATCAGTGAATTGGGGCCTCAGAACACTGAAGCTTTCTTT
many	TRBV12-3/TRBV12-4	TRBD2	TRBJ2-1	CASSLVAGGGRDEQFF	TGTGCCAGCAGTTTAGTAGCGGGAGGGGGCCGGGATGAGCAGTTCTTC
many	TRBV2	.	TRBJ1-5	CASSLDPPWPQHF	TGTGCCAGCAGCCTAGATCCCCCATGGCCCCAGCATTTT
many	TRBV5-6	.	TRBJ1-1	CASSLVDGTEAFF	TGTGCCAGCAGCTTGGTTGATGGCACTGAAGCTTTCTTT
few	TRBV4-1	.	TRBJ1-2	CASSQDGRGNGYTF	TGCGCCAGCAGCCAAGATGGCAGGGGTAATGGCTACACCTTC
many	TRBV5-5	.	TRBJ1-1	CASSLGPFTEAFF	TGTGCCAGCAGCTTGGGGCCGTTCACTGAAGCTTTCTTT
many	TRBV2	TRBD1	TRBJ2-7	CASSFVPGTGGNEQYF	TGTGCCAGCAGTTTCGTTCCGGGGACAGGGGGCAACGAGCAGTACTTC
few	TRBV30	TRBD2	TRBJ2-3	CAWSHPGRRTSVGPDTQYF	TGTGCCTGGAGCCATCCGGGACGGCGGACTAGCGTGGGCCCTGATACGCAGTATTTT
many	TRBV11-2	.	TRBJ1-5	CASSLDAGLWQPQHF	TGTGCCAGCAGCTTAGATGCAGGGTTGTGGCAGCCCCAGCATTTT
many	TRBV29-1	.	TRBJ2-3	CSVVRIADTQYF	TGCAGCGTTGTGAGGATAGCGGATACGCAGTATTTT
.	TRBV5-1	TRBD1	TRBJ2-2	CASSLWDRANTGELFF	TGCGCCAGCAGCTTATGGGACAGGGCGAACACCGGGGAGCTGTTTTTT
.	TRBV6-1	TRBD2	TRBJ2-1	CASRNGLATSAGNEQFF	TGTGCCAGCAGGAACGGACTAGCGACAAGTGCGGGAAATGAGCAGTTCTTC
many	TRBV24-1	TRBD1	TRBJ2-7	CATGGTGGNEQYF	TGTGCCACCGGCGGAACAGGGGGCAACGAGCAGTACTTC
.	TRBV2	TRBD1	TRBJ2-1	CASSWTGISYNEQFF	TGTGCCAGCAGTTGGACAGGGATTTCCTACAATGAGCAGTTCTTC
few	TRBV27	.	TRBJ2-7	CASSLSQGYEQYF	TGTGCCAGCAGTTTGTCACAGGGCTACGAGCAGTACTTC
few	TRBV6-1	.	TRBJ2-7	CASRLRWGIYEQYF	TGTGCCAGTCGGTTGAGGTGGGGTATCTACGAGCAGTACTTC
many	TRBV7-2	TRBD2	TRBJ2-7	CASVQGLAEIYEQYF	TGTGCCAGCGTACAAGGACTAGCGGAGATTTACGAGCAGTACTTC
.	TRBV19	.	TRBJ1-4	CASSIDPANEKLFF	TGTGCCAGTAGTATAGATCCGGCTAATGAAAAACTGTTTTTT
many	TRBV5-1	TRBD1	TRBJ2-7	CASSTGQGSDEQYF	TGCGCCAGCAGCACCGGACAGGGGAGCGACGAGCAGTACTTC
few	TRBV7-9	TRBD1	TRBJ1-6	CASSSRPGTGNNSPLHF	TGTGCCAGCAGCTCCCGTCCCGGGACAGGGAACAATTCACCCCTCCACTTT
many	TRBV13	.	TRBJ2-7	CASHKGTGSSYEQYF	TGTGCCAGCCATAAAGGGACGGGGAGCTCCTACGAGCAGTACTTC